A single sample gave rise to the 17 T cell receptor beta chains below, sequenced in a study of T cells in Graves' hyperthyroidism and ophthalmopathy. RNA transcripts served as the template for amplifying TCR beta CDR3 regions. Primed by the HTBI set, a first-round RT-PCR was run on the TCR CDR3. Via MiXCR, TCRdb re-called the multiplex PCR reads, giving one row per CDR3 protein. Here the sample spans about 640,000 distinct CDR3 sequences, roughly 20% being singletons. Specimen: blood. The receptors were gathered from a man aged 30 to 45 with Graves' ophthalmopathy.

V and J are TRBV19 and TRBJ2-1; the D is unclear. This CDR3 has 15 amino acids. Trimming stripped 0 bases from V and 5 bases from J, with 11 bases between. Germline-derived CDR1 and CDR2 are LNHDA and SQIVND (reference sequence). The CDR3 sequence is CASSIDNAWDNEQFF. Here the CDR3 DNA reads TGTGCCAGTAGTATAGATAATGCCTGGGACAATGAGCAGTTCTTC.

This chain joins TRBV5-4 and TRBJ2-5; D gene ambiguous. The CDR3 has 15 residues. CDR1 and CDR2 (germline): SGHNT, YYREEE (reference sequence). V lost 4 bases, J lost 2 bases, and 15 bases lay in between. CDR3 residues: CASSPPVGGQETQYF. The CDR3 nucleotides read TGTGCCAGCAGCCCCCCTGTGGGCGGACAAGAGACCCAGTACTTC.

The V and J genes are TRBV2 and TRBJ1-4; no clear D. Germline values: CDR1 SNHLY, CDR2 FYNNEI. V shed 4 bases and J shed 2 bases, with 8 bases lying between them. The CDR3 contains 14 residues. The CDR3 nucleotides read TGTGCCAGCAGTGCAAGGGCTACTAATGAAAAACTGTTTTTT. Translated: CASSARATNEKLFF.

This clonotype was seen only a few times. The chain has TRBV27 and TRBJ2-1; 8 bases line up with TRBD2. The V gene end was trimmed by 7 bases and the J gene end by 3 bases; junction bases not matched to a gene: 2. CDR3 length: 13 amino acids. Germline values: CDR1 MNHEY, CDR2 SMNVEV (reference sequence). CDR3 sequence: CASTGGGYNEQFF. The CDR3 DNA is TGTGCCAGCACGGGGGGGGGCTACAATGAGCAGTTCTTC.

The chain couples TRBV18 to TRBJ2-3, with D perhaps TRBD1 or TRBD2 (5 bases each). V lost 7 bases to trimming and J lost 0 bases, with 8 bases between them. CDR3 size: 13 residues. The germline gives CDR1 KGHSH, CDR2 LQKENI. The CDR3 sequence is CASLGPSTDTQYF. CDR3 in DNA: TGTGCCAGCTTGGGACCCAGCACAGATACGCAGTATTTT.

This clonotype was counted only a few times. The chain carries TRBV28 and TRBJ1-4, with D possibly matching TRBD1 (6 bases). V shed 7 bases and J shed 5 bases, with 11 bases lying between them. Per the germline V gene, CDR1 is MDHEN and CDR2 is SYDVKM. The CDR3 is made up of 13 amino acids. The DNA of the CDR3 is TGTGCCAGCAATGGGGGCCTGAATGAAAAACTGTTTTTT. Encoded protein: CASNGGLNEKLFF.

Only a few counts were recorded for this clonotype. This chain connects TRBV6-1 to TRBJ2-2, with D tentatively TRBD2 (5 bases). CDR1 is MNHNS, CDR2 SASEGT, per germline. V gave up 6 bases and J gave up 7 bases, with 27 bases separating them. The CDR3 runs 18 residues. The CDR3 protein is CASSAVLLWERMSGELFF. Written as DNA, the CDR3 is TGTGCCAGCAGCGCAGTATTGTTGTGGGAGAGGATGAGCGGGGAGCTGTTTTTT.

This rearrangement joins TRBV11-2 to TRBJ2-5; unclear D gene. The CDR3 runs to 14 residues. Germline V CDR1 and CDR2: SGHAT, FQNNGV. V gave up 5 bases and J gave up 2 bases, with 12 bases separating them. CDR3 nucleotide sequence: TGTGCCAGCAGCCCGCCCACGCATCAAGAGACCCAGTACTTC. Translated: CASSPPTHQETQYF. The complete variable domain, with remaining parts taken from reference TRBV11-2 and TRBJ2-5, reads EAGVAQSPRYKIIEKRQSVAFWCNPISGHATLYWYQQILGQGPKLLIQFQNNGVVDDSQLPKDRFSAERLKGVDSTLKIQPAKLEDSAVYLCASSPPTHQETQYFGPGTRLLVL.

This clonotype was picked up many times. The genes are TRBV3-1 and TRBJ2-1; D is unresolved. Germline values: CDR1 LGHDT, CDR2 YNNKEL (reference sequence). This CDR3 is built from 13 residues. Trimming stripped 7 bases from V and 5 bases from J, with 12 bases between. CDR3 sequence: CASTSGYNNEQFF. CDR3 bases: TGTGCCAGCACCTCTGGGTACAACAATGAGCAGTTCTTC.

Only a few counts were recorded for this clonotype. This chain links TRBV5-1 with TRBJ2-1; the D gene is possibly TRBD2 (5 bases). The CDR3 runs 13 residues. Trimming took off 4 bases at V and 4 bases at J, with 9 bases between the two ends. Germline V gene lookup returns CDR1 SGHRS and CDR2 YFSETQ. DNA for the CDR3: TGCGCCAGCAGCCCCGGGATTTACAATGAGCAGTTCTTC. Protein product: CASSPGIYNEQFF.

The chain couples TRBV27 to TRBJ2-1, with a weak D call TRBD2 (6 bases). In germline, CDR1 is MNHEY, CDR2 SMNVEV (reference sequence). CDR3 size: 12 residues. V was cut by 7 bases and J by 9 bases, with 13 bases left in between. The CDR3 sequence: CASTGGVSEQFF. The CDR3 DNA sequence: TGTGCCAGCACGGGCGGGGTAAGTGAGCAGTTCTTC.

This sequence joins TRBV4-3 and TRBJ2-3; possible D gene TRBD1, 6 bases. CDR1 is LGHNA and CDR2 is YSLEER in the germline V gene. Between the trimmed V and J ends, which lost 5 bases and 5 bases, there was a span of 23 bases. The CDR3 length is 17 residues. Here the CDR3 reads CASSISDRPNKGDTQYF. CDR3 nucleotides: TGCGCCAGCAGCATATCGGACAGACCCAACAAGGGAGATACGCAGTATTTT.

The sample holds many counts of this clonotype. The CDR3 is CASSEAGQTEAFF. The CDR3 nucleotides are TGTGCCAGCAGTGAAGCAGGGCAAACTGAAGCTTTCTTT. The chain has TRBV2 and TRBJ1-1; the D is unclear. Germline assignment: CDR1 SNHLY and CDR2 FYNNEI. This CDR3 is 13 amino acids long. The V end lost 0 bases, the J end lost 5 bases, and 7 bases lay between the germline ends.

This clonotype was seen once. The rearrangement links TRBV9 to TRBJ2-1; 12 nucleotides align to TRBD2. The length of the CDR3 is 16 residues. Germline loops: CDR1 SGDLS, CDR2 YYNGEE. V trimming: 0 bases; J trimming: 9 bases; junction bases outside the gene matches: 7. The CDR3 DNA sequence: TGTGCCAGCAGCGTAGCGACTAGCGGGAGATCTAGTGAGCAGTTCTTC. Translating gives CASSVATSGRSSEQFF. Full variable domain (remainder filled in from reference TRBV9 and TRBJ2-1): DSGVTQTPKHLITATGQRVTLRCSPRSGDLSVYWYQQSLDQGLQFLIQYYNGEERAKGNILERFSAQQFPDLHSELNLSSLELGDSALYFCASSVATSGRSSEQFFGPGTRLTVL.

This chain joins TRBV19 and TRBJ2-1, with unresolved D. Trimming shortened V by 0 bases and J by 5 bases, and 5 bases separated the two germline ends. CDR3 size: 13 residues. From germline, CDR1 is LNHDA and CDR2 SQIVND (reference sequence). The CDR3 protein is CASSIEADNEQFF. DNA of the CDR3: TGTGCCAGTAGTATAGAGGCCGACAATGAGCAGTTCTTC.

In its sample, this clonotype was seen a few times. The chain recombines TRBV3-1 with TRBJ2-7; the D is unclear. Looked up from germline, CDR1 is LGHDT and CDR2 is YNNKEL (reference sequence). CDR3 size: 15 residues. V lost 4 bases, J lost 2 bases, and 15 bases lay in between. The CDR3: CASSRTASPPYEQYF. The CDR3 DNA is TGTGCCAGCAGCCGGACGGCCTCACCTCCCTACGAGCAGTACTTC.

The chain recombines TRBV6-2 or TRBV6-3 with TRBJ2-1; D not resolved. Trimming cost V 6 bases and J 9 bases, with 18 bases left between them. CDR3 length: 14 amino acids. Germline V gives CDR1 MNHEY, CDR2 SVGEGT. This chain's CDR3 is CASSERRGRREQFF. The CDR3 DNA is TGTGCCAGCAGCGAGAGGCGAGGACGGCGTGAGCAGTTCTTC.